The rows below give T cell receptor beta chains drawn from one sample of a study of cytomegalovirus exposure and HLA in healthy donors. Produced via immunoSEQ multiplex PCR; TCRdb's table is partial and in-frame only. The sample consists of 200,000 or so clones, roughly 83% of them appearing once. Input material: PBMCs. The receptors come from a boy younger than 18 in good health and CMV-seronegative. Each CDR3 is given without its conserved first and last residue. The order of the fields is V gene, J gene, CDR3 length, CDR3 protein.

TRBV11-2	TRBJ2-7	10	ATKGLTYEQY
TRBV27	TRBJ2-7	17	ASSSPGYPTGLARGEQY
TRBV19	TRBJ1-5	11	ASSNGYNQPQH
TRBV9	TRBJ1-2	11	ASSVLLGGGYT
TRBV19	TRBJ1-3	17	ASSIEGRFFWTSGNTIY
TRBV5-4	TRBJ2-1	13	ASSLGVAGYNEQF
TRBV6-1	TRBJ2-3	11	ASSGQGTDTQY
TRBV6-6	TRBJ2-7	12	ASSLDRGGSEQY
TRBV7-9	TRBJ1-1	10	SSSLGGTEAF
TRBV4-1	TRBJ1-4	14	ASSLGLGQGEEKLF
TRBV27	TRBJ2-7	14	ASRERGGAYLYEQY
TRBV6-5	TRBJ2-7	11	ASSYSKGGSRY
TRBV18	TRBJ1-1	13	ASSGARPPNTEAF
TRBV6-6	TRBJ1-3	13	ASSPFLASGNTIY
TRBV5-4	TRBJ2-3	14	ASSLGSGSGTDTQY
TRBV27	TRBJ1-1	12	ASSTTGSNTEAF
TRBV19	TRBJ2-7	13	ASSRGSMSSYEQY
TRBV2	TRBJ2-2	10	ASSVGGGELF
TRBV6-5	TRBJ1-5	10	ASGGGNQPQH
TRBV29-1	TRBJ1-1	11	SVDTGDVTEAF
TRBV6-4	TRBJ1-6	13	ASKRTGRRNSPLH
TRBV4-2	TRBJ1-2	12	ASSQEKGGYGYT
TRBV5-1	TRBJ2-3	17	ASSLKGTSGGAVADTQY
TRBV2	TRBJ1-2	10	ATARVSYGYT
TRBV4-1	TRBJ1-1	11	ASNTTGNTEAF
TRBV6-1	TRBJ1-6	12	ASGRTGGYSPLH
TRBV5-1	TRBJ2-7	13	ASSLVAGGPDEQY
TRBV7-8	TRBJ1-5	13	ASSENRGRNQPQH
TRBV2	TRBJ2-7	11	ASCGAASYEQY
TRBV7-3	TRBJ2-1	16	ASSLISLAGDQVNEQF
TRBV9	TRBJ2-3	13	ASSVEGGVTDTQY
TRBV5-1	TRBJ1-5	14	ASSLELEGGNQPQH
TRBV5-5	TRBJ2-7	13	ASSPDRGGSYEQY
TRBV27	TRBJ2-7	12	ASSPRDRVYEQY
TRBV7-8	TRBJ1-2	10	ASSLAGQDLN
TRBV4-3	TRBJ1-2	12	ASSQDLRGGGYT
TRBV30	TRBJ1-1	13	AWGGVGGWYAEAF
TRBV6-5	TRBJ2-6	12	ASSSVSGANVLT
TRBV5-5	TRBJ1-1	11	ASSKDTNTEAF
TRBV5-1	TRBJ2-3	13	ASSLGRALTDTQY
TRBV2	TRBJ1-5	12	ASSAGTVNQPQH
TRBV5-8	TRBJ2-5	10	ASSPSGAIQY
TRBV5-1	TRBJ1-5	14	ASSLHGTGPNQPQH
TRBV5-1	TRBJ1-2	12	ASSLASRNYGYT
TRBV27	TRBJ1-2	15	ASSRTRGQGPNYGYT
TRBV6-6	TRBJ2-7	13	ASSPPLAGAYEQY
TRBV27	TRBJ2-1	14	ASSSTRQGFYNEQF
TRBV7-9	TRBJ2-7	10	ASSPGIYEQY
TRBV7-2	TRBJ2-2	10	ASSTLGQELF
TRBV28	TRBJ2-5	15	ASSLGPDRGLPRPQY